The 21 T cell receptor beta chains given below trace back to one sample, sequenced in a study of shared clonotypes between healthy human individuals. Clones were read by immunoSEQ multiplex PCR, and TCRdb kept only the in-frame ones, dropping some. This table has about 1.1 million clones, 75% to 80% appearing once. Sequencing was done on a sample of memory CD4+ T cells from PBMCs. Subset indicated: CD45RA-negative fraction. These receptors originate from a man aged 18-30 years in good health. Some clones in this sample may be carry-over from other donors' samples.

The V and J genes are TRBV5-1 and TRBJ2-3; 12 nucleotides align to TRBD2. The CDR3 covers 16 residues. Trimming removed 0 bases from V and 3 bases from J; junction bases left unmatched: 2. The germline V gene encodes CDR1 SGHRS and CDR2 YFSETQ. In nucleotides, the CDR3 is TGCGCCAGCAGCTTGGTACTAGCGGGAGGAACAGATACGCAGTATTTT. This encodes CASSLVLAGGTDTQYF.

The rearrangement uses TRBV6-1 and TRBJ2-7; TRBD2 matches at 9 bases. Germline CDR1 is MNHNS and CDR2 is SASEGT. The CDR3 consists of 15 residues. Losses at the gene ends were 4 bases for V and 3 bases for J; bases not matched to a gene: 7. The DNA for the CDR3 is TGTGCCAGCAGTGGCGTTTATAGCGGGAGCTACGAGCAGTACTTC. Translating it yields CASSGVYSGSYEQYF.

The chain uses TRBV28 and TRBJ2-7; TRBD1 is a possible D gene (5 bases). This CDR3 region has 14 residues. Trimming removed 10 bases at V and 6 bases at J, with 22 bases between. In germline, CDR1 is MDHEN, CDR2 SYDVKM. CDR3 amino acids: CATKQQARRTEQYF. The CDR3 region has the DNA TGTGCCACCAAACAACAGGCCCGAAGGACCGAGCAGTACTTC. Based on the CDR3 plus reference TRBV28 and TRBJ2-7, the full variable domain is DVKVTQSSRYLVKRTGEKVFLECVQDMDHENMFWYRQDPGLGLRLIYFSYDVKMKEKGDIPEGYSVSREKKERFSLILESASTNQTSMYLCATKQQARRTEQYFGPGTRLTVT.

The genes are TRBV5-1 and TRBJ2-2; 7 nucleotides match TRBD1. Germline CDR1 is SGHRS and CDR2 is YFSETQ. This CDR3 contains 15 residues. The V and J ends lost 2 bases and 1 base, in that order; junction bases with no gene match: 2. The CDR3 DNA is TGCGCCAGCAGCTTTCAGGGGGAGAACACCGGGGAGCTGTTTTTT. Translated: CASSFQGENTGELFF.

The CDR3 spells CASMRARGYGYTF. The CDR3 DNA follows: TGTGCCAGTATGAGGGCCAGGGGATATGGCTACACCTTC. V and J are TRBV19 and TRBJ1-2; possible D gene TRBD1, 6 bases. Trimming pared 7 bases from V and 5 bases from J, leaving 14 bases between. The germline CDR1 and CDR2 sequences are LNHDA and SQIVND (reference sequence). The length of the CDR3 is 13 residues.

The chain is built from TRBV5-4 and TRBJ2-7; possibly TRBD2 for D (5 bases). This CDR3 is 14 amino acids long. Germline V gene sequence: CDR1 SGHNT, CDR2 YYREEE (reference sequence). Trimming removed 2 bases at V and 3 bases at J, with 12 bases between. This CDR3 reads CASSFTPSSYEQYF. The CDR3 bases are TGTGCCAGCAGCTTTACCCCTAGCAGCTACGAGCAGTACTTC. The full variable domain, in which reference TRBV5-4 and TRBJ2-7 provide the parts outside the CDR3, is ETGVTQSPTHLIKTRGQQVTLRCSSQSGHNTVSWYQQALGQGPQFIFQYYREEENGRGNFPPRFSGLQFPNYSSELNVNALELDDSALYLCASSFTPSSYEQYFGPGTRLTVT.

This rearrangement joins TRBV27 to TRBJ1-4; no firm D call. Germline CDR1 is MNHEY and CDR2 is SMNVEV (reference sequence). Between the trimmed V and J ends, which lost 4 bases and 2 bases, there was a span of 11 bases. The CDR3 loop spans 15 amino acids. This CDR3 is CASSSIGLTNEKLFF. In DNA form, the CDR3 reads TGTGCCAGCAGTTCCATCGGACTGACTAATGAAAAACTGTTTTTT.

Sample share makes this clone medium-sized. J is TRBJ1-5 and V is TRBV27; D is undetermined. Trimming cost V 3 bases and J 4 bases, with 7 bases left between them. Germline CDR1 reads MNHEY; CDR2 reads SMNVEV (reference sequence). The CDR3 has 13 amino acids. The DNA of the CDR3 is TGTGCCAGCAGTTTCAATCAGAATCAGCCCCAGCATTTT. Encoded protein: CASSFNQNQPQHF.

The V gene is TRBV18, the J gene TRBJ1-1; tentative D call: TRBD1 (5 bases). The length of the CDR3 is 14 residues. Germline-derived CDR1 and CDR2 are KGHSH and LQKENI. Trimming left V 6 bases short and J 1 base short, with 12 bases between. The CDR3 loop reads CASSGGLRNTEAFF. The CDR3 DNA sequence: TGTGCCAGCTCGGGGGGACTCCGGAACACTGAAGCTTTCTTT.

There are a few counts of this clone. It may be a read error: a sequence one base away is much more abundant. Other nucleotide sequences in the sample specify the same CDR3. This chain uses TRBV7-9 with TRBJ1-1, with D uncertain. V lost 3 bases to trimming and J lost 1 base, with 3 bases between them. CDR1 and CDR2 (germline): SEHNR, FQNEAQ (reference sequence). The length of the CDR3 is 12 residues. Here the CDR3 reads CASSFRNTEAFF. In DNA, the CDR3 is TGTGCCAGCAGCTTCAGGAACACTGAAGCTTTCTTT.

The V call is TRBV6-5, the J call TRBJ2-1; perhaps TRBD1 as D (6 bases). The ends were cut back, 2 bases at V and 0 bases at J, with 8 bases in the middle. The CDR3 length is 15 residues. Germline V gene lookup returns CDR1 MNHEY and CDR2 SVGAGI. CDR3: CASSYNRDSYNEQFF. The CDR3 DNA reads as TGTGCCAGCAGTTACAACAGGGACTCCTACAATGAGCAGTTCTTC.

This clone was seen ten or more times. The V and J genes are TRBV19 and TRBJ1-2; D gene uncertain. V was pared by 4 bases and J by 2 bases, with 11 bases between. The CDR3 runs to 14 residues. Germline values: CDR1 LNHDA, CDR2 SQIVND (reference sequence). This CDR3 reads CASSTPRGNYGYTF. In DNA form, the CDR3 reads TGTGCCAGTAGTACCCCCCGTGGGAACTATGGCTACACCTTC.

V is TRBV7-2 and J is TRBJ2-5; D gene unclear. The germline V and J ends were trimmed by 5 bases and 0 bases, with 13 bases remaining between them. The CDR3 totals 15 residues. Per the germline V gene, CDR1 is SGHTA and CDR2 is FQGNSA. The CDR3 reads CASSTDLADQETQYF. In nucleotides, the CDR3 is TGTGCCAGCAGCACCGACCTGGCGGACCAAGAGACCCAGTACTTC.

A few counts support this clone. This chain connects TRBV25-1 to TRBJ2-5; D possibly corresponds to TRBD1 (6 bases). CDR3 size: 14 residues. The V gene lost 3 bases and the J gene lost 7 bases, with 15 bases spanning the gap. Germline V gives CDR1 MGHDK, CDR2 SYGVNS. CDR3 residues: CASSDPDRSGTQYF. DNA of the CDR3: TGTGCCAGCAGTGACCCCGACAGGTCGGGGACCCAGTACTTC.

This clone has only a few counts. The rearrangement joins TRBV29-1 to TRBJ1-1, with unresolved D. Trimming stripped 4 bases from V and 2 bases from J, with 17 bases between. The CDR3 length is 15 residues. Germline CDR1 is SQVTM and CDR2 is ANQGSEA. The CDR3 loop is CSVVFPLTDNTEAFF. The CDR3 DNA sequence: TGCAGCGTTGTATTTCCCTTAACAGATAACACTGAAGCTTTCTTT.

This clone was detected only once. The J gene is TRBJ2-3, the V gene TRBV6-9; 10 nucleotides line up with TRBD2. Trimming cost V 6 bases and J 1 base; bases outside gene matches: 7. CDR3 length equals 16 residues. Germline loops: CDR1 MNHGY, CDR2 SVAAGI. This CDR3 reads CASRFSGTSGTDTQYF. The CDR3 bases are TGTGCCAGCAGATTCTCAGGGACTAGCGGCACAGATACGCAGTATTTT.

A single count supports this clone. The CDR3 here is CASSPKTSGSYNEQFF. The CDR3 DNA is TGCGCCAGCAGCCCGAAAACTAGCGGGTCCTACAATGAGCAGTTCTTC. The chain recombines TRBV5-1 with TRBJ2-1, with 9 nucleotides matching TRBD2. J gave up 1 base and V 4 bases, and 6 bases lay outside the gene matches. The CDR3 has 16 amino acids. Per the germline V gene, CDR1 is SGHRS and CDR2 is YFSETQ.

CDR3 region: CASSSTSRYYNEQFF. The DNA of the CDR3 is TGTGCCAGCAGCTCTACTAGCCGTTACTACAATGAGCAGTTCTTC. This chain uses TRBV11-2 with TRBJ2-1; D perhaps matches TRBD2 (6 bases). Germline CDR1 reads SGHAT; CDR2 reads FQNNGV. The CDR3 is 15 residues long. Trimming took 4 bases from V and 3 from J, leaving 13 bases between them.

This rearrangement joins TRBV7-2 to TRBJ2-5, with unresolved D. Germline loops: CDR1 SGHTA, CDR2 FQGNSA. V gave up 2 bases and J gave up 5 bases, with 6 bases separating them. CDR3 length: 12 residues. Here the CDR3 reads CASSLTAETQYF. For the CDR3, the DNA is TGTGCCAGCAGCTTAACGGCGGAGACCCAGTACTTC.

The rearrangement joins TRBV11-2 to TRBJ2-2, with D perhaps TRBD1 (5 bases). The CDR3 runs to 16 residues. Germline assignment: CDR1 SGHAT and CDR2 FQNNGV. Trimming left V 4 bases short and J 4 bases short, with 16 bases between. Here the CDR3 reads CASSSQGAGRTGELFF. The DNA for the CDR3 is TGTGCCAGCAGCTCCCAAGGGGCCGGACGCACCGGGGAGCTGTTTTTT.

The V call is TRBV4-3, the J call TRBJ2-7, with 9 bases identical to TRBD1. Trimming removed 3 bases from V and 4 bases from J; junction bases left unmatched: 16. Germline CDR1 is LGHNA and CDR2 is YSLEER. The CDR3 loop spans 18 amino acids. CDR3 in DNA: TGCGCCAGCAGCCAGGCTATACCGGGGACAGGGATGGCGTACGAGCAGTACTTC. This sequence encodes CASSQAIPGTGMAYEQYF.